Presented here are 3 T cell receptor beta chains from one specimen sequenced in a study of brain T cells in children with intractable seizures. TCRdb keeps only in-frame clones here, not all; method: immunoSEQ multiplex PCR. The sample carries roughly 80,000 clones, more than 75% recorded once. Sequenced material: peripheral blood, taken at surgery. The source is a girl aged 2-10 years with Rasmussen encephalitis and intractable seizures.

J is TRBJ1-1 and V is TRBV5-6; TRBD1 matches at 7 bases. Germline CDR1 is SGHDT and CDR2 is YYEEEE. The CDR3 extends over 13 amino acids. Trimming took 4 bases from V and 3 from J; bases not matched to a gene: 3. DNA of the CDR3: TGTGCCAGCAGCACAGGGGTGGACACTGAAGCTTTCTTT. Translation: CASSTGVDTEAFF.

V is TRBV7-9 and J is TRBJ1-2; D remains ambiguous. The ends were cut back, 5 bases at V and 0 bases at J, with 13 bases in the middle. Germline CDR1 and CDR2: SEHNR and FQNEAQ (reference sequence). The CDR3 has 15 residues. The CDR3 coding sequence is TGTGCCAGCAGCCTTAGACGGACCTCTAACTATGGCTACACCTTC. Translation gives CASSLRRTSNYGYTF.

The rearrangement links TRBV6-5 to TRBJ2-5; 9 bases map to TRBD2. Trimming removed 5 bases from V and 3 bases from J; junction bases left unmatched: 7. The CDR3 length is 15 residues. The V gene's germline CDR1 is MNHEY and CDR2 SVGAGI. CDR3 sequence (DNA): TGTGCCAGCAGTCACGAGACTAGCGGAAAAGAGACCCAGTACTTC. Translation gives CASSHETSGKETQYF.